This TCR beta chain originates from a study of OX40 agonist ivuxolimab in advanced cancers. TCRdb's table, derived via immunoSEQ multiplex PCR, lists solely in-frame clones and lacks some. The repertoire consists of about 40,000 clones, with around 90% occurring once and the leading ten covering approximately 12%. V was pared by 5 bases and J by 6 bases, with 9 bases of the junction left unmatched. Germline CDR1 is MNHNY and CDR2 is SVGAGI (reference sequence). The CDR3 totals 14 residues. Sequencing used CD4+ or CD8+ T cells sorted from blood, obtained in a trial of the OX40 agonist ivuxolimab. J is TRBJ1-2 and V is TRBV6-6; 7 positions match TRBD1. This receptor was taken from an adult with an advanced solid tumor such as melanoma, head and neck, liver or kidney cancer. The CDR3 region has the DNA TGTGCCAGCAGTCCTTGGGAGGGGGCGCATGGCTACACCTTC. It translates to CASSPWEGAHGYTF.